This T cell receptor beta chain is from a study of blood T cell repertoires in COVID-19. Across the whole study: Samples representing acute and convalescent COVID-19 were sourced from the United States, Italy and Spain.

Using immunoSEQ multiplex PCR, the repertoire was profiled, and TCRdb retains in-frame clones only, with some absent. Here the sample spans some 270,000 clones, about four fifths being singletons. Researchers sorted participants into cohorts using their self-reported clinical history. Two negative PCRs, clearance, or symptom resolution were required of recovered Cohort 3 donors. Sequencing was carried out using PBMCs or T cells enriched from blood (not recorded which). The sequence was obtained from a middle-aged man who had recovered from COVID-19.

The CDR3 bases are TGTGCCTGGACTAGACAGGGGGCGAACACTGAAGCTTTCTTT. Translation: CAWTRQGANTEAFF. This rearrangement joins TRBV30 to TRBJ1-1; 10 bases match TRBD1. V was pared by 4 bases and J by 1 base, with 3 bases of the junction left unmatched. The CDR3 spans 14 residues. Germline V lookup: CDR1 GTSNPN, CDR2 SVGIG (reference sequence).